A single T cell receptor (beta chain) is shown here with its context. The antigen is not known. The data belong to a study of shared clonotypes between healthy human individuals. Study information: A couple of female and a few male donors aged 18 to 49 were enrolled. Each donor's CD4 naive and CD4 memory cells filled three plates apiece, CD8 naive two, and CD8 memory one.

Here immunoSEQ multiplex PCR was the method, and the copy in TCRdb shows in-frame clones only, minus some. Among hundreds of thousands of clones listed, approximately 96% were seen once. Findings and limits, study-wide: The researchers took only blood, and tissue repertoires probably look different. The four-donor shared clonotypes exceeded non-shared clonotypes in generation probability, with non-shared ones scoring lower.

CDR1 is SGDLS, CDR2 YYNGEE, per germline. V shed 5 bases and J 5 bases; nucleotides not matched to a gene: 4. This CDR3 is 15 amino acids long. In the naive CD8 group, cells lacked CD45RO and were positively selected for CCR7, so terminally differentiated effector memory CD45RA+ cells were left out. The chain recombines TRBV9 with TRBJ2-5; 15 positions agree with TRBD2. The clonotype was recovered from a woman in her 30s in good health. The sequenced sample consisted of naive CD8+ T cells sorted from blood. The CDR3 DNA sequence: TGTGCCAGCAGGAAAGGGACTAGCGGGAGGGAGACCCAGTACTTC. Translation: CASRKGTSGRETQYF.